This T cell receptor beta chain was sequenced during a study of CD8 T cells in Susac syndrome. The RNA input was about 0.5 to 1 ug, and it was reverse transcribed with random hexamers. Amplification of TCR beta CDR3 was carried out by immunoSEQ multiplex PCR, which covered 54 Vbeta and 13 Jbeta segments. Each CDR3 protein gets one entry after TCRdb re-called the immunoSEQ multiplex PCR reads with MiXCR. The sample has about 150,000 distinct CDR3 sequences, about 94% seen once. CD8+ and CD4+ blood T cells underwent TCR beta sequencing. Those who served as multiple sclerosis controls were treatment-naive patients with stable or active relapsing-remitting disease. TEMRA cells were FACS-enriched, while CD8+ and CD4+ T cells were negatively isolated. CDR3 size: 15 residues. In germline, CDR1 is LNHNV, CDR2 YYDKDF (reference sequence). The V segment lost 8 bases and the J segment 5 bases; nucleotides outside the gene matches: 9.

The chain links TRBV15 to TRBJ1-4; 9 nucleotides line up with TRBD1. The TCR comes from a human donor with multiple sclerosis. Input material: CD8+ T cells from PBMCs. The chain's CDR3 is CATRRRDRANEKLFF. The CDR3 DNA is TGTGCCACCCGTCGCCGGGACAGGGCAAATGAAAAACTGTTTTTT.